Listed below are T cell receptor beta chains from one sample, sequenced in a study of identifying expanded T cells in peripheral blood. Sequenced by immunoSEQ multiplex PCR; TCRdb stores in-frame clones only, minus some. Here the sample spans approximately 100,000 clones, around 89% being singletons. What was sequenced was blood. The receptors here all came from a person between 18 and 69 years old in good health. Both conserved end residues are part of each CDR3. The order of the fields is V gene, J gene, D gene, clone size, CDR3 DNA, CDR3 protein. A D gene is named only where the DNA matches it firmly. Size tells how often a clone was seen (once, few, many) or the class of an expanded clone, and some rows leave it out.

v_gene: TRBV19
j_gene: TRBJ2-2
d_gene: NA
abundance: NA
CDR3nt: TGTGCCAGTAGCTCTGTGACAGAGAACACCGGGGAGCTGTTTTTT
CDR3aa: CASSSVTENTGELFF

v_gene: TRBV5-4
j_gene: TRBJ1-5
d_gene: NA
abundance: NA
CDR3nt: TGTGCCAGCAGCTTGGGCGGGGGCTTGGGTAGCAATCAGCCCCAGCATTTT
CDR3aa: CASSLGGGLGSNQPQHF

v_gene: TRBV5-1
j_gene: TRBJ2-3
d_gene: NA
abundance: NA
CDR3nt: TGCGCCAGCAGCCCGGGCTGGAGCACAGATACGCAGTATTTT
CDR3aa: CASSPGWSTDTQYF

v_gene: TRBV6-5
j_gene: TRBJ2-7
d_gene: NA
abundance: NA
CDR3nt: TGTGCCAGCAGTTACCAGGGCACCAGCTCCTACGAGCAGTACTTC
CDR3aa: CASSYQGTSSYEQYF

v_gene: TRBV5-4
j_gene: TRBJ2-7
d_gene: NA
abundance: once
CDR3nt: TGTGCCAGCAGCTCGGGGGGCAGGGGGCACCGGGAGCAGTACTTC
CDR3aa: CASSSGGRGHREQYF

v_gene: TRBV2
j_gene: TRBJ2-1
d_gene: NA
abundance: NA
CDR3nt: TGTGCCAGCAGTGTCACTGAGCAGTTCTTC
CDR3aa: CASSVTEQFF

v_gene: TRBV5-1
j_gene: TRBJ2-7
d_gene: TRBD1
abundance: NA
CDR3nt: TGCGCCAGCAGAATTGGACAGGGGGGGTCCTACGAGCAGTACTTC
CDR3aa: CASRIGQGGSYEQYF

v_gene: TRBV12-5
j_gene: TRBJ2-2
d_gene: NA
abundance: NA
CDR3nt: TGTGCTAGTGGCAGTAACACCGGGGAGCTGTTTTTT
CDR3aa: CASGSNTGELFF

v_gene: TRBV19
j_gene: TRBJ2-7
d_gene: NA
abundance: NA
CDR3nt: TGTGCCAGTAGCACGGGACCCTGGGGCGAGCAGTACTTC
CDR3aa: CASSTGPWGEQYF

v_gene: TRBV29-1
j_gene: TRBJ2-7
d_gene: NA
abundance: NA
CDR3nt: TGCAGCGTGGAAGACGGCTTGGAGCAGTACTTC
CDR3aa: CSVEDGLEQYF

v_gene: TRBV11-2
j_gene: TRBJ2-2
d_gene: NA
abundance: NA
CDR3nt: TGTGCCAGCAGCCCTCTTATGGGGGCCGGGGAGCTGTTTTTT
CDR3aa: CASSPLMGAGELFF

v_gene: TRBV6-5
j_gene: TRBJ2-1
d_gene: TRBD2
abundance: NA
CDR3nt: TGTGCCAGCAGTTTGGGACTAGCGGGATACAATGAGCAGTTCTTC
CDR3aa: CASSLGLAGYNEQFF

v_gene: TRBV2
j_gene: TRBJ2-1
d_gene: NA
abundance: once
CDR3nt: TGTGCCAGCAGTTCGGGACTGAGCGTCAATGAGCAGTTCTTC
CDR3aa: CASSSGLSVNEQFF

v_gene: TRBV28
j_gene: TRBJ2-1
d_gene: TRBD2
abundance: NA
CDR3nt: TGTGCCAGCAGCTACAGGACGGAGGGCGGGAGGGCCCCCTACAATGAGCAGTTCTTC
CDR3aa: CASSYRTEGGRAPYNEQFF

v_gene: TRBV5-1
j_gene: TRBJ1-5
d_gene: NA
abundance: NA
CDR3nt: TGCGCCAGCAGGGGTCAGCCCCAGCATTTT
CDR3aa: CASRGQPQHF

v_gene: TRBV7-3
j_gene: TRBJ2-5
d_gene: NA
abundance: NA
CDR3nt: TGTGCCAGCAGCTTAACTCGTCAAGAGACCCAGTACTTC
CDR3aa: CASSLTRQETQYF

v_gene: TRBV27
j_gene: TRBJ2-7
d_gene: TRBD2
abundance: NA
CDR3nt: TGTGCCAGCAGTTACCGCGGGAGCGGGTACGAGCAGTACTTC
CDR3aa: CASSYRGSGYEQYF

v_gene: TRBV5-1
j_gene: TRBJ2-7
d_gene: NA
abundance: NA
CDR3nt: TGCGCCAGCAGCTTGGCGGCCGTGGGGATCTACGAGCAGTACTTC
CDR3aa: CASSLAAVGIYEQYF

v_gene: TRBV5-6
j_gene: TRBJ1-5
d_gene: TRBD1
abundance: once
CDR3nt: TGTGCCAGCAGCTCTACACGGACAGGGCCGAATCAGCCCCAGCATTTT
CDR3aa: CASSSTRTGPNQPQHF